Presented here are 18 T cell receptor beta chains from one specimen sequenced in a study of EBV T-cell therapy then PD-1 blockade in nasopharyngeal carcinoma (dated by TCRdb to the early 2020s). These receptors' targets are unknown. This sample's treatment or condition label indicates: AdE1-LMPpoly-expanded autologous EBV-specific T-cell therapy followed by anti-PD-1 nivolumab. Receptors were amplified or captured by the immunoSEQ multiplex PCR assay. In TCRdb, the immuneACCESS table is reduced to in-frame sequences with V and J assigned. These tables do not hold every clone; where another copy was compared, an unresolved V gene accounts for under half, and the others remain unexplained. This sample lists roughly 20,000 clones; about four fifths were detected once. In total, the top ten clones hold more than 25% of the sample. Sequencing was performed on CD8+ T cells from blood, taken around day 30 from a patient whose treatment included autologous EBV-specific T cells and nivolumab. The receptors shown here come from a middle-aged man with nasopharyngeal carcinoma.

J is TRBJ1-1 and V is TRBV10-3; possibly TRBD1 for D (6 bases). The CDR3 length is 13 residues. Germline V gives CDR1 ENHRY, CDR2 SYGVKD. The ends were cut back, 6 bases at V and 6 bases at J, with 14 bases in the middle. The CDR3 DNA sequence: TGTGCCATCAGGTGGGGGGCTAGGGCTGAAGCTTTCTTT. Translated: CAIRWGARAEAFF.

The chain has TRBV19 and TRBJ1-5, with a weak D call TRBD1 (5 bases). This CDR3 is 16 amino acids long. CDR1 is LNHDA, CDR2 SQIVND, per germline (reference sequence). V lost 2 bases to trimming and J lost 2 bases, with 13 bases between them. CDR3 in amino acids: CASSIWGSGGNQPQHF. DNA for the CDR3: TGTGCCAGTAGTATATGGGGCTCCGGCGGCAATCAGCCCCAGCATTTT.

The chain links TRBV9 to TRBJ1-4, with TRBD1 matching 8 bases. The V and J ends lost 4 bases and 6 bases, in that order; junction bases with no gene match: 11. This CDR3 spans 16 amino acids. CDR1 is SGDLS, CDR2 YYNGEE, per germline. The CDR3 DNA sequence: TGTGCCAGCAGCTCGGCACCCCTGACAGGGGATGAAAAACTGTTTTTT. Its protein product is CASSSAPLTGDEKLFF.

This sequence joins TRBV3-1 (or the pseudogene TRBV3-2) and TRBJ2-7; TRBD1 agrees at 7 bases. Germline assignment: CDR1 LGHDT and CDR2 YNNKEL (reference sequence). V lost 0 bases and J lost 8; bases outside the gene matches: 1. There are 12 residues in the CDR3. CDR3 residues: CASSQDRGKQYF. CDR3 DNA: TGTGCCAGCAGCCAAGACAGGGGGAAGCAGTACTTC.

V and J are TRBV19 and TRBJ2-1; D not certain. The V end was cut by 0 bases, the J end by 3 bases, with 3 bases between. The CDR3 runs 13 residues. CDR1 is LNHDA, CDR2 SQIVND, per germline (reference sequence). Here the CDR3 reads CASSIDIYNEQFF. The CDR3 DNA reads TGTGCCAGTAGTATAGACATCTACAATGAGCAGTTCTTC.

This clone is a singleton in its sample. This chain joins TRBV5-5 and TRBJ2-2, with D tentatively TRBD1 (5 bases). The CDR3 totals 15 residues. Trimming took 0 bases from V and 6 from J, leaving 12 bases between them. Germline lookup yields CDR1 SGHKS and CDR2 YYEKEE (reference sequence). Here the CDR3 reads CASSLAGSISGELFF. The CDR3 DNA is TGTGCCAGCAGCTTGGCAGGGTCCATCTCCGGGGAGCTGTTTTTT.

A word on this clone: Other DNA sequences from this sample encode an identical CDR3 as well. The chain carries TRBV6-4 and TRBJ2-2; D gene ambiguous. Germline V CDR1 and CDR2: MRHNA, SNTAGT. This CDR3 contains 13 residues. The V gene lost 0 bases and the J gene lost 3 bases, with 2 bases spanning the gap. This chain's CDR3 is CASSDSDTGELFF. The CDR3 DNA reads as TGTGCCAGCAGTGACTCCGACACCGGGGAGCTGTTTTTT.

V usage is TRBV29-1 and J usage is TRBJ2-7, with TRBD1 as a possible D gene (6 bases). From germline, CDR1 is SQVTM and CDR2 ANQGSEA. The V and J ends lost 6 bases and 0 bases respectively, with 12 bases between them. The CDR3 has 13 residues. CDR3 in DNA: TGCAGCGTCCGGACAGTCAGCTCCTACGAGCAGTACTTC. It specifies CSVRTVSSYEQYF.

The sample holds a few counts of this clone. The chain employs TRBV4-1 and TRBJ2-7; either TRBD1 or TRBD2 may supply D (5 bases each). With 4 bases removed from V and 6 bases from J, the gap between germline ends came to 19 bases. Germline lookup yields CDR1 MGHRA and CDR2 YSYEKL. The length of the CDR3 is 15 residues. In DNA, the CDR3 is TGCGCCAGCAGCCCCTGGGACGGAGTCCCCCTCGAGCAGTACTTC. As protein: CASSPWDGVPLEQYF.

This chain connects TRBV7-9 to TRBJ2-2, with 7 bases that match TRBD1. J gave up 3 bases and V 1 base, and 2 bases lay outside the gene matches. The CDR3 spans 15 residues. The germline V gene has CDR1 SEHNR and CDR2 FQNEAQ (reference sequence). The CDR3 protein is CASSLEGGYTGELFF. The DNA for the CDR3 is TGTGCCAGCAGCTTAGAAGGGGGCTACACCGGGGAGCTGTTTTTT.

The rearrangement links TRBV6-5 to TRBJ2-3; D might be TRBD1 or TRBD2, each matching 5 bases. V shed 10 bases and J shed 5 bases, with 10 bases lying between them. This CDR3 is 11 amino acids long. Germline V gene data show CDR1 as MNHEY and CDR2 as SVGAGI. The CDR3 sequence: CATRAGDTQYF. The CDR3 DNA is TGTGCCACCAGGGCGGGAGATACGCAGTATTTT.

This chain joins TRBV7-6 and TRBJ2-7, with 7 bases lining up with TRBD1. The CDR3 is 12 residues long. Trimming cost V 8 bases and J 3 bases; bases outside gene matches: 4. Germline V gene sequence: CDR1 SGHVS, CDR2 FNYEAQ. The DNA for the CDR3 is TGTGCCAGCCGAGGGACAGACTACGAGCAGTACTTC. Encoded protein: CASRGTDYEQYF.

This chain connects TRBV27 to TRBJ1-5; D uncertain. Between the trimmed V and J ends, which lost 6 bases and 2 bases, there was a span of 17 bases. Germline V lookup: CDR1 MNHEY, CDR2 SMNVEV (reference sequence). The CDR3 is 16 residues long. The CDR3 spells CASSGQAGRGNQPQHF. CDR3 bases: TGTGCCAGCAGCGGTCAAGCGGGAAGGGGCAATCAGCCCCAGCATTTT.

The V gene is TRBV5-4, the J gene TRBJ1-3, with TRBD1 identical over 9 bases. The germline V gene has CDR1 SGHNT and CDR2 YYREEE (reference sequence). The length of the CDR3 is 18 residues. The V segment lost 0 bases and the J segment 3 bases; nucleotides outside the gene matches: 10. The CDR3 protein is CASSLAPGTGPYGNTIYF. In DNA, the CDR3 is TGTGCCAGCAGCTTGGCTCCTGGGACAGGGCCTTATGGAAACACCATATATTTT.

The V and J genes are TRBV12-3 or TRBV12-4 and TRBJ2-7; D call uncertain. The CDR3 is made up of 11 amino acids. Trimming removed 8 bases at V and 6 bases at J, with 11 bases between. CDR3 sequence: CASATGGEQYF. In DNA form, the CDR3 reads TGTGCCAGCGCCACCGGCGGCGAGCAGTACTTC.

The V call is TRBV6-5, the J call TRBJ2-5, with TRBD2 identical over 10 bases. CDR1 and CDR2 (germline): MNHEY, SVGAGI. Trimming cost V 6 bases and J 4 bases; bases outside gene matches: 5. The CDR3 loop spans 14 amino acids. CDR3 region: CASSPSGGAETQYF. The CDR3 bases are TGTGCCAGCAGCCCAAGCGGGGGGGCAGAGACCCAGTACTTC.

The V and J genes are TRBV6-1 and TRBJ1-3; D is unresolved. The CDR3 covers 15 residues. CDR1 MNHNS and CDR2 SASEGT come from the germline V gene. Trimming removed 2 bases from V and 0 bases from J, with 8 bases in between. The CDR3 protein is CASSETAGSGNTIYF. In DNA form, the CDR3 reads TGTGCCAGCAGTGAAACGGCGGGCTCTGGAAACACCATATATTTT.

The chain combines TRBV7-8 with TRBJ2-7; D call uncertain. The CDR3 has 15 amino acids. V shed 4 bases and J shed 4 bases, with 17 bases lying between them. Looked up from germline, CDR1 is SGHVS and CDR2 is FQNEAQ. The CDR3 sequence: CASSYQPARTYEQYF. The CDR3 nucleotides are TGTGCCAGCAGCTACCAGCCCGCTCGAACGTACGAGCAGTACTTC.